The 31 T cell receptor beta chains listed next were all sequenced from one sample in a study of human T cells and chemical hapten exposure. TCRdb passed the RACE reads through MiXCR, listing each CDR3 protein once. Found here are 360,000 or so distinct CDR3 sequences, about 6% of them singletons; the top ten hold around 6.1%. Time point indicated: patch test 2, 6 weeks after DPC sensitization. Described treatment: therapeutic diphenylcyclopropenone sensitization with weekly scalp DPC. The sequences come from whole blood, collected in connection with sensitization to the hapten diphenylcyclopropenone (DPC). These receptors came from a young woman with alopecia areata. Some clones in this sample may be carry-over from other donors' samples.

On this clonotype: Germline is not matched at one junction end, which may reflect a read error. The chain has TRBV20-1 and TRBJ1-6; D gene unclear. Germline V gene data show CDR1 as DFQATT and CDR2 as SNEGSKA (reference sequence). This CDR3 has 14 residues. CDR3 coding DNA: TGCAGTGCTAACCCCTCCTCCTATAATTCACCCCTTCACTTT. Amino acids: CSANPSSYNSPLHF.

The CDR3 DNA sequence: TGTGCCAGCGCAGACAGAAAGAACACTGAAGCTTTCTTT. Its protein product is CASADRKNTEAFF. The chain carries TRBV6-6 and TRBJ1-1; D might be TRBD1 (5 bases). The CDR3 is 13 amino acids. Germline V lookup: CDR1 MNHNY, CDR2 SVGAGI (reference sequence). Trimming cost V 8 bases and J 1 base, with 11 bases left between them.

This clonotype occurred many times. This chain joins TRBV7-2 and TRBJ2-1, with D perhaps TRBD1 (6 bases). The CDR3 is made up of 14 amino acids. The germline gives CDR1 SGHTA, CDR2 FQGNSA. V was clipped by 1 base and J by 7 bases, with 11 bases between them. For the CDR3, the DNA is TGTGCCAGCAGCTTAGATCAGGGGACAAATGAGCAGTTCTTC. Residues: CASSLDQGTNEQFF.

V and J are TRBV7-9 and TRBJ2-1; D not certain. The germline CDR1 and CDR2 sequences are SEHNR and FQNEAQ (reference sequence). Trimming removed 1 base at V and 6 bases at J, with 4 bases between. There are 12 residues in the CDR3. The chain's CDR3 is CASSLELNEQFF. In DNA, the CDR3 is TGTGCCAGCAGCTTAGAGCTCAATGAGCAGTTCTTC.

This chain joins TRBV2 and TRBJ1-5; D remains unclear. The CDR3 spans 13 residues. V was trimmed by 2 bases and J by 9 bases, leaving 11 bases between them. From germline, CDR1 is SNHLY and CDR2 FYNNEI. CDR3 bases: TGTGCCAGCAGTGAAAAAGGGTGGGCGCCCCAGCATTTT. Encoded protein: CASSEKGWAPQHF.

The chain couples TRBV28 to TRBJ1-5, with 7 bases that match TRBD1. The CDR3 contains 15 residues. V shed 3 bases, J shed 3 bases, and the junction held 5 bases outside the gene matches. Germline lookup yields CDR1 MDHEN and CDR2 SYDVKM. The CDR3 region has the DNA TGTGCCAGCAGTTTTCCGGACAGGTTCAATCAGCCCCAGCATTTT. This sequence encodes CASSFPDRFNQPQHF.

The chain joins TRBV10-3 to TRBJ2-4; D not resolved. Germline V gene sequence: CDR1 ENHRY, CDR2 SYGVKD. Between the trimmed V and J ends, which lost 0 bases and 0 bases, there was a span of 6 bases. The CDR3 length is 15 residues. The CDR3 nucleotides are TGTGCCATCAGTGAGTCGACCGGAGCCAAAAACATTCAGTACTTC. It encodes CAISESTGAKNIQYF.

The chain combines TRBV6-2 or TRBV6-3 with TRBJ1-1; 7 bases are shared with TRBD1. The CDR3 is 14 residues long. Germline V lookup: CDR1 MNHEY, CDR2 SVGEGT. With V trimmed by 8 bases and J by 1 base, 7 bases remained unmatched. CDR3 amino acids: CASRLTGENTEAFF. CDR3 in DNA: TGTGCCAGCCGCCTCACAGGGGAGAACACTGAAGCTTTCTTT.

In this sample, this clonotype turned up many times. The chain employs TRBV28 and TRBJ1-1, with D perhaps matching TRBD1 (6 bases). V was cut by 5 bases and J by 10 bases, with 20 bases left in between. The germline CDR1 and CDR2 sequences are MDHEN and SYDVKM. This CDR3 spans 14 amino acids. CDR3 DNA: TGTGCCAGCAGTACGTCCGGGACACCGTTAGGAGCTTTCTTT. Translation gives CASSTSGTPLGAFF.

V usage is TRBV3-1 and J usage is TRBJ2-3; 8 bases fit TRBD2. The length of the CDR3 is 15 residues. Germline trimming cut 0 bases from V and 6 bases from J; bases unmatched to any gene: 5. Germline CDR1 reads LGHDT; CDR2 reads YNNKEL (reference sequence). The CDR3 DNA reads TGTGCCAGCAGCCAAGAAAGTAGCGGGGAGGATACGCAGTATTTT. It encodes CASSQESSGEDTQYF.

This clonotype was counted many times. The chain combines TRBV27 with TRBJ1-1; 9 positions match TRBD1. The trim removed 5 bases at V and 6 bases at J, leaving 10 bases unmatched. The CDR3 runs to 15 residues. Germline loops: CDR1 MNHEY, CDR2 SMNVEV (reference sequence). CDR3 amino acids: CASSINWDREAEAFF. The CDR3 DNA sequence: TGTGCCAGCAGTATAAACTGGGACAGGGAGGCTGAAGCTTTCTTT.

At least ten counts were recorded for this clonotype. The rearrangement links TRBV9 to TRBJ1-2; 8 bases agree with TRBD1. This CDR3 region has 15 residues. Germline V gene data show CDR1 as SGDLS and CDR2 as YYNGEE. The V gene end was trimmed by 0 bases and the J gene end by 4 bases; junction bases not matched to a gene: 5. CDR3 bases: TGTGCCAGCAGCGTAGGGCAGGGGGCAACCTATGGCTACACCTTC. Protein sequence: CASSVGQGATYGYTF.

The rearrangement links TRBV20-1 to TRBJ2-3; 9 bases map to TRBD1. In germline, CDR1 is DFQATT, CDR2 SNEGSKA (reference sequence). V lost 2 bases, J lost 6 bases, and 12 bases stayed unmatched. The CDR3 loop spans 16 amino acids. CDR3 nucleotide sequence: TGCAGTGCTAGAATCCGAGGACAGGGGAGTGGGGATACGCAGTATTTT. It translates to CSARIRGQGSGDTQYF.

This clonotype showed up many times. The CDR3 nucleotides are TGTGCCAGCAGCTTAGACCCTTCCCAAAAAGGACGAGGCGCTTTCTTT. Its protein product is CASSLDPSQKGRGAFF. V is TRBV11-2 and J is TRBJ1-1; D remains unclear. This CDR3 contains 16 residues. Germline V gene sequence: CDR1 SGHAT, CDR2 FQNNGV. The V gene lost 0 bases and the J gene lost 11 bases, with 22 bases spanning the gap. The full variable domain, with the rest looked up from reference TRBV11-2 and TRBJ1-1, is EAGVAQSPRYKIIEKRQSVAFWCNPISGHATLYWYQQILGQGPKLLIQFQNNGVVDDSQLPKDRFSAERLKGVDSTLKIQPAKLEDSAVYLCASSLDPSQKGRGAFFGQGTRLTVV.

This clonotype was seen ten or more times. The V and J genes are TRBV7-9 and TRBJ2-7; the D gene is possibly TRBD2 (5 bases). The V end lost 2 bases, the J end lost 5 bases, and 7 bases lay between the germline ends. Germline loops: CDR1 SEHNR, CDR2 FQNEAQ (reference sequence). The CDR3 is made up of 12 amino acids. CDR3 coding DNA: TGTGCCAGCAGCTTATCCGGGGACGAGCAGTACTTC. Protein sequence: CASSLSGDEQYF.

This clonotype was picked up a small number of times. The chain uses TRBV4-2 and TRBJ1-1; the D gene is possibly TRBD1 (6 bases). The CDR3 has 15 amino acids. The ends were cut back, 0 bases at V and 5 bases at J, with 13 bases in the middle. The germline V gene has CDR1 LGHNA and CDR2 YNFKEQ. The CDR3 loop is CASSQEGGQGTEAFF. The CDR3, as DNA: TGTGCCAGCAGCCAAGAAGGGGGGCAGGGGACTGAAGCTTTCTTT.

The gene calls are TRBV9 and TRBJ1-6; D ambiguous. Between the trimmed V and J ends, which lost 0 bases and 10 bases, there was a span of 11 bases. This CDR3 is 14 amino acids long. Per the germline V gene, CDR1 is SGDLS and CDR2 is YYNGEE. The CDR3 sequence: CASSVDKEYSPLHF. CDR3 nucleotides: TGTGCCAGCAGCGTAGATAAGGAGTACTCACCCCTCCACTTT. Based on the CDR3 plus reference TRBV9 and TRBJ1-6, the full variable domain is DSGVTQTPKHLITATGQRVTLRCSPRSGDLSVYWYQQSLDQGLQFLIQYYNGEERAKGNILERFSAQQFPDLHSELNLSSLELGDSALYFCASSVDKEYSPLHFGNGTRLTVT.

A few counts support this clonotype. This sequence joins TRBV5-1 and TRBJ2-7, with D possibly matching TRBD2 (5 bases). Germline CDR1 SGHRS, CDR2 YFSETQ. The CDR3 spans 14 residues. Deletions cut 4 bases from V and 2 bases from J, with 13 bases between. The DNA of the CDR3 is TGCGCCAGCAGCCCGGAGGCGGCTACCTACGAGCAGTACTTC. Translating gives CASSPEAATYEQYF.

The chain employs TRBV28 and TRBJ2-1; 8 bases fit TRBD2. Per the germline V gene, CDR1 is MDHEN and CDR2 is SYDVKM. With 5 bases clipped from V and 5 bases from J, the junction kept 11 bases outside the gene matches. CDR3 length equals 16 residues. The CDR3 spells CASSPLPSGRHNEQFF. CDR3 DNA: TGTGCCAGCAGTCCCCTACCTAGCGGGCGTCACAATGAGCAGTTCTTC.

This clonotype was detected a few times. The chain has TRBV20-1 and TRBJ2-3; possibly TRBD2 for D (5 bases). CDR1 is DFQATT, CDR2 SNEGSKA, per germline (reference sequence). Trimming left V 0 bases short and J 0 bases short, with 16 bases between. The CDR3 covers 17 residues. The CDR3 loop reads CSARDPAGVQSTDTQYF. CDR3 nucleotides: TGCAGTGCTAGAGATCCCGCCGGGGTCCAAAGCACAGATACGCAGTATTTT.

This clonotype was seen repeatedly, ten times or more. The V gene is TRBV28, the J gene TRBJ1-3, with 9 bases matching TRBD1. Germline CDR1 MDHEN, CDR2 SYDVKM. The CDR3 is 14 residues long. Unmatched junction bases numbered 8, after V lost 8 bases and J lost 6 bases. The DNA for the CDR3 is TGTGCCAGCCCGGGGCGGGACAGGGCAAACACCATATATTTT. This gives the protein CASPGRDRANTIYF.

There are many counts of this clonotype. V usage is TRBV3-1 and J usage is TRBJ1-2; no firm D call. The V gene lost 3 bases and the J gene lost 0 bases, with 11 bases spanning the gap. The CDR3 is 15 residues long. The germline CDR1 and CDR2 sequences are LGHDT and YNNKEL (reference sequence). The CDR3 loop is CASSHLQPPNYGYTF. CDR3 in DNA: TGTGCCAGCAGCCACCTACAGCCCCCTAACTATGGCTACACCTTC. The full variable domain, rest sourced from reference TRBV3-1 and TRBJ1-2, is DTAVSQTPKYLVTQMGNDKSIKCEQNLGHDTMYWYKQDSKKFLKIMFSYNNKELIINETVPNRFSPKSPDKAHLNLHINSLELGDSAVYFCASSHLQPPNYGYTFGSGTRLTVV.

This clonotype has a handful of counts. J is TRBJ2-3 and V is TRBV7-2, with D perhaps given as TRBD1 or TRBD2 (5 bases each). The CDR3 has 16 amino acids. V was trimmed by 5 bases and J by 2 bases, leaving 17 bases between them. Germline V lookup: CDR1 SGHTA, CDR2 FQGNSA. CDR3 residues: CASSLRVGGPTDTQYF. In DNA form, the CDR3 reads TGTGCCAGCAGCCTGCGGGTTGGGGGACCCACAGATACGCAGTATTTT.

This clonotype was observed a handful of times. The V call is TRBV6-1, the J call TRBJ2-1; a weak D match, TRBD1 (6 bases). Germline values: CDR1 MNHNS, CDR2 SASEGT. This CDR3 has 14 residues. The V gene lost 2 bases and the J gene lost 5 bases, with 10 bases spanning the gap. CDR3 region: CASSEQGLHNEQFF. For the CDR3, the DNA is TGTGCCAGCAGTGAACAGGGGCTCCACAATGAGCAGTTCTTC.

Ten or more counts support this clonotype. The chain combines TRBV7-8 with TRBJ1-1, with D perhaps matching TRBD1 (6 bases). Trimming removed 1 base from V and 0 bases from J, with 15 bases in between. The CDR3 loop spans 17 amino acids. Germline CDR1 is SGHVS and CDR2 is FQNEAQ. The CDR3, as DNA: TGTGCCAGCAGCTTAGGCGGTGGAGGGGGTCTGAACACTGAAGCTTTCTTT. As protein: CASSLGGGGGLNTEAFF.

The chain is built from TRBV6-1 and TRBJ1-1, with TRBD1 identical over 7 bases. The CDR3 has 14 residues. Germline V gives CDR1 MNHNS, CDR2 SASEGT. V dropped 8 bases and J dropped 1; count of bases not matched to a gene: 7. This CDR3 is CASPGGRTNTEAFF. The CDR3 DNA reads as TGTGCCAGCCCAGGGGGACGGACGAACACTGAAGCTTTCTTT.

The table lists this clonotype with a few counts. The chain employs TRBV6-5 and TRBJ2-3; 11 nucleotides line up with TRBD2. Per the germline V gene, CDR1 is MNHEY and CDR2 is SVGAGI. The CDR3 runs 20 residues. J lost 0 bases, V lost 1 base, and 12 bases had no gene match. The CDR3 spells CASSYYFPTSGGPSTDTQYF. The CDR3, as DNA: TGTGCCAGCAGTTACTATTTCCCCACTAGCGGGGGCCCGAGCACAGATACGCAGTATTTT.

This clonotype was picked up a small number of times. J is TRBJ2-5 and V is TRBV12-3 or TRBV12-4, with 8 bases aligning to TRBD1. V lost 5 bases and J lost 5; bases outside the gene matches: 7. The CDR3 has 14 residues. The CDR3: CASSGATGVETQYF. The CDR3 bases are TGTGCCAGCAGTGGGGCGACAGGGGTTGAGACCCAGTACTTC.

There are many counts of this clonotype. The V gene is TRBV4-3, the J gene TRBJ2-3, with TRBD2 as a possible D gene (5 bases). Germline V CDR1 and CDR2: LGHNA, YSLEER. V lost 1 base and J 0 bases, leaving 11 bases between the germline ends. There are 16 residues in the CDR3. CDR3 sequence reads: CASSQAHGSSTDTQYF. The CDR3 DNA reads as TGCGCCAGCAGCCAAGCGCATGGGAGTAGCACAGATACGCAGTATTTT.

This clonotype was recorded many times. This sequence joins TRBV29-1 and TRBJ2-3; D is ambiguous. The germline CDR1 and CDR2 sequences are SQVTM and ANQGSEA. This CDR3 is built from 10 residues. With 6 bases removed from V and 1 base from J, the gap between germline ends came to 2 bases. The CDR3 here is CSVGTDTQYF. In DNA form, the CDR3 reads TGCAGCGTGGGCACAGATACGCAGTATTTT.

The chain has TRBV28 and TRBJ2-7, with no clear D. This CDR3 comprises 9 residues. V lost 4 bases and J lost 6, with 1 base in between. Germline CDR1 is MDHEN and CDR2 is SYDVKM. The CDR3 region has the DNA TGTGCCAGCAGTTCCGAGCAGTACTTC. Residues: CASSSEQYF.